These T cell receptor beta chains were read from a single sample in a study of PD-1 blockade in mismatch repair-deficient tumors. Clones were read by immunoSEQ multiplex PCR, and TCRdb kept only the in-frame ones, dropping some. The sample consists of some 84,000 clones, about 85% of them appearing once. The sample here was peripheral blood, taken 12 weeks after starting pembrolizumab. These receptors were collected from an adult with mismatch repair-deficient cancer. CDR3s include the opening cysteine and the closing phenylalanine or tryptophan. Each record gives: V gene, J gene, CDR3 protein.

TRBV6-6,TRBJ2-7,CASSQGRGEQYF
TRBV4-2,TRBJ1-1,CASSQGRPADTEAFF
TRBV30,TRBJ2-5,CAWSATGLQETQYF
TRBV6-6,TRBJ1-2,CASVLGTDGGYTF
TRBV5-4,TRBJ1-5,CASSLDVSANQPQHF
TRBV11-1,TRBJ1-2,CASSSRGSRGANYGYTF
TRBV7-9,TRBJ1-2,CASSLARASKGYTF
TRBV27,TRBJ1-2,CASSLVGTSASGYTF
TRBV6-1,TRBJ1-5,CASAKTGQLNQPQHF
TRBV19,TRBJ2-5,CASQRAGEGIEETQYF
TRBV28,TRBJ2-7,CASSKREAYYEQYF
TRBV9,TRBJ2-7,CASSPSLGGWGTYEQYF
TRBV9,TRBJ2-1,CASSVDRGRALYEQFF
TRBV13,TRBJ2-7,CASSQGFYEQYF
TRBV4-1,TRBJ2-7,CASSQQGEGGHEQYF
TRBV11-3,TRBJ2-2,CASSSRTSGSRSGELFF
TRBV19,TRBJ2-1,CASSQLSFEQFF
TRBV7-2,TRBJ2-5,CASSQGLAGATQYF
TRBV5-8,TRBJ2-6,CASSQGNVLTF
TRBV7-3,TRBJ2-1,CASSFGGLNEQFF
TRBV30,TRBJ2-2,CAWGVAGHLGGELFF
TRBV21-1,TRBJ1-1,CPRPRKRGQGTEAFF
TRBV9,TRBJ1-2,CASSPGGTDGYTF
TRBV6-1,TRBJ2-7,CASRASGAYEQYF
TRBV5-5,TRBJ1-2,CASSLHPQGANYGYTF
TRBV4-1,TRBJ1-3,CASSPPPVGRDWRSGNTIYF
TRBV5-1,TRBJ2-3,CASSYRTWPDTQYF
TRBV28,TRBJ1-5,CASSDRGRNSNQPQHF
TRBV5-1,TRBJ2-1,CASSLGTVYNEQFF
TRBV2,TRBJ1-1,CASSRRGDTEAFF
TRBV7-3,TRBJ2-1,CASSLHALAGGLPNEQFF
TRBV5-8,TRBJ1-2,CASSFGQANYGYTF
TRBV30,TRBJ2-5,CALNMGEETQYF
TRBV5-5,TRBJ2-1,CASSLSSYNEQFF
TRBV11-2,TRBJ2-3,CASSPSGRGADTQYF
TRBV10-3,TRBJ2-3,CAISERQPSTDTQYF
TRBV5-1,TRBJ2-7,CASSVGLANYEQYF
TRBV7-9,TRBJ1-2,CASSFDPDIYGYTF
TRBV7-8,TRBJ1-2,CASSLDIANYGYTF
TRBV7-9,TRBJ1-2,CASSPQGADYGYTF
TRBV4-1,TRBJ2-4,CASSQVGRAAGAKNIQYF
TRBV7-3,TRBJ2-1,CASSFTSGHEQFF
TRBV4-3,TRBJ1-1,CASSQPGTDEAFF
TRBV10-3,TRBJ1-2,CAISDGGTWGGDGYTF
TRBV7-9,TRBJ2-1,CASSLEATGSYNEQFF
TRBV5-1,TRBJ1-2,CASSLGAVWSGYTF
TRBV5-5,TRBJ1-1,CATGGRGVNTEAFF
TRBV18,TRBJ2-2,CASSPLLRADTGELFF
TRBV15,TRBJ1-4,CATSTRKGTAVSEKLFF
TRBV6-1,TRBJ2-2,CASLDSGIWGGELFF
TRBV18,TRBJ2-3,CASSPLSGSFFTDTQYF
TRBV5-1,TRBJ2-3,CASSLGGIGDTQYF
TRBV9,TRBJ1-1,CASSGTGISNTEAFF
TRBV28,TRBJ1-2,CASSFSGQGKTGYTF